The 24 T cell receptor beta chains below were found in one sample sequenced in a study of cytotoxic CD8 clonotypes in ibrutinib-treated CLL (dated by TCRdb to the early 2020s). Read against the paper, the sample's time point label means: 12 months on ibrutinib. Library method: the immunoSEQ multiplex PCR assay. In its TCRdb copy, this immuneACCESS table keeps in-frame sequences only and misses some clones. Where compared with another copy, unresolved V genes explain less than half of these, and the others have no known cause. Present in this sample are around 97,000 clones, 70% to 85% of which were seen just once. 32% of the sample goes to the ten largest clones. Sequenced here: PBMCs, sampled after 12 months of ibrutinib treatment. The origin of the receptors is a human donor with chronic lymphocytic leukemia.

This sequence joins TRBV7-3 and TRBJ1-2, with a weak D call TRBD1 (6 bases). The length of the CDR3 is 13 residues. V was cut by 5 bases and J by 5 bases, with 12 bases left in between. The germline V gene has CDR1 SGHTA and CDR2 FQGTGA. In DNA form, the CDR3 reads TGTGCCAGCAGCCGGGGGGCGCCGTATGGCTACACCTTC. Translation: CASSRGAPYGYTF.

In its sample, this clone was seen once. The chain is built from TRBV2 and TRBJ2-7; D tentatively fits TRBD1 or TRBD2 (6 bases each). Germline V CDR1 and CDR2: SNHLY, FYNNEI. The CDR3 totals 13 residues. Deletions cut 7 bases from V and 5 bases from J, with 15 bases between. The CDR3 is CASNGGRADEQYF. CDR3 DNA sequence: TGTGCCAGCAATGGGGGGCGCGCCGACGAGCAGTACTTC.

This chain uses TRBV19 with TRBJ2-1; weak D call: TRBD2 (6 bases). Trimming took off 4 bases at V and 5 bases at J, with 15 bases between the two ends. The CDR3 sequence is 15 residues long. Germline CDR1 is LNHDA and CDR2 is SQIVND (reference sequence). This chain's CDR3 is CASSNKGGSDNEQFF. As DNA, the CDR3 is TGTGCCAGTAGTAACAAGGGAGGATCGGACAATGAGCAGTTCTTC.

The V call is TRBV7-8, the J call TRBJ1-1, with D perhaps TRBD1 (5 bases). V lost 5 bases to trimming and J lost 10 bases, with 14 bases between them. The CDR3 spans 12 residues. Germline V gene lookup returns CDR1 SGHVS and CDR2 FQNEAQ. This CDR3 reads CASSPLVGGAFF. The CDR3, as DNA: TGTGCCAGCAGCCCCCTCGTTGGGGGAGCTTTCTTT.

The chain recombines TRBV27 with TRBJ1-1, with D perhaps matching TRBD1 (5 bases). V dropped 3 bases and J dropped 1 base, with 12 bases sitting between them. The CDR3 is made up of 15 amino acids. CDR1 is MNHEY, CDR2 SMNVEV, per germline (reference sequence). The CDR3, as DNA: TGTGCCAGCAGTTTCTCGCAGGGCACGAACACTGAAGCTTTCTTT. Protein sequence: CASSFSQGTNTEAFF.

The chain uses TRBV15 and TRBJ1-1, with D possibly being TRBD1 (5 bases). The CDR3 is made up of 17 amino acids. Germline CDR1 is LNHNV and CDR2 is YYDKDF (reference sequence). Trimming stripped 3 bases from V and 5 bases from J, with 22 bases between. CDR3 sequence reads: CATSSTFTGRDGTEAFF. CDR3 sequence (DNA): TGTGCCACCAGCAGTACATTTACGGGACGGGATGGGACTGAAGCTTTCTTT. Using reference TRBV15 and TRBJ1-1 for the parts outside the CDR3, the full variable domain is DAMVIQNPRYQVTQFGKPVTLSCSQTLNHNVMYWYQQKSSQAPKLLFHYYDKDFNNEADTPDNFQSRRPNTSFCFLDIRSPGLGDTAMYLCATSSTFTGRDGTEAFFGQGTRLTVV.

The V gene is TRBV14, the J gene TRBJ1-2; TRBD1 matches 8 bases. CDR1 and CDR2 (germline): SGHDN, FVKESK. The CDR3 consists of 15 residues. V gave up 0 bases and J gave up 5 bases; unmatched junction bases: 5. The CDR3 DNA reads TGTGCCAGCAGCCAAGATACGGGACAGGTTTATGGCTACACCTTC. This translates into CASSQDTGQVYGYTF.

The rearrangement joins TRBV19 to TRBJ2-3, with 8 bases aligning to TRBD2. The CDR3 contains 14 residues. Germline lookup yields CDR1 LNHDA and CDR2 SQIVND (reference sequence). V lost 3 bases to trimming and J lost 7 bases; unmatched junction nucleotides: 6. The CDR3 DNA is TGTGCCAGTAGTATTAGCGGGGTTCAAAATACGCAGTATTTT. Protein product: CASSISGVQNTQYF.

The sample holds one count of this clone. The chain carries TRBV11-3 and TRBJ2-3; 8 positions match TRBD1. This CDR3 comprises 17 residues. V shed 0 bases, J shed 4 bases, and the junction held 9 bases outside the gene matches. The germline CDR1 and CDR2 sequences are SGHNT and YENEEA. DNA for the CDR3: TGTGCCAGCAGCTTAGAAATAGGAGCACAGGGGGCAGATACGCAGTATTTT. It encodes CASSLEIGAQGADTQYF.

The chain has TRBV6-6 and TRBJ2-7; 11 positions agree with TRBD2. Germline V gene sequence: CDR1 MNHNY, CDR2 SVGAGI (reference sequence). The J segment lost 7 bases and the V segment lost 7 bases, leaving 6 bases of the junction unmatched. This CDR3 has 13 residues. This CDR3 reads CASTTSGVGEQYF. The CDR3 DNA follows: TGTGCCAGCACGACTAGCGGGGTCGGTGAGCAGTACTTC.

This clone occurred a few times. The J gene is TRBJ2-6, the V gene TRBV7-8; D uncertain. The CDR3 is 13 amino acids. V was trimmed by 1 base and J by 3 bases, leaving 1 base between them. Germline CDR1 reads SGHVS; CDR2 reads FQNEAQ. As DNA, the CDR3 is TGTGCCAGCAGCTTAGGTGGGGCCAACGTCCTGACTTTC. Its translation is CASSLGGANVLTF.

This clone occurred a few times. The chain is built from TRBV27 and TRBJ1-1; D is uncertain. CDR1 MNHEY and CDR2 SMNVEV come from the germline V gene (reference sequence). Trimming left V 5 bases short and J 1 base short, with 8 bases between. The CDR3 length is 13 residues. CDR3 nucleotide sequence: TGTGCCAGCAGTGAGACGGCGAACACTGAAGCTTTCTTT. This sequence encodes CASSETANTEAFF.

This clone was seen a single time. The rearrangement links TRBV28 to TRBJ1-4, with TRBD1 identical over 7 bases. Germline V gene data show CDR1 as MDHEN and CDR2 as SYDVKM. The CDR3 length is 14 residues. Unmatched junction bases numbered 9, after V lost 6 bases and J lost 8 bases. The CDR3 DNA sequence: TGTGCCAGCAGCCAAGGGGGCGCGATGGAAAAACTGTTTTTT. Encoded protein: CASSQGGAMEKLFF.

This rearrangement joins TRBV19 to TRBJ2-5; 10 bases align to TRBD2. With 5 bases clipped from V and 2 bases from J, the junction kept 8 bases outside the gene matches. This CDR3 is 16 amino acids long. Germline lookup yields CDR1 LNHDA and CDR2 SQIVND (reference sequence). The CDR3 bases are TGTGCCAGTAGTGCAAGGGGAGCGGGAGGGCAAGAGACCCAGTACTTC. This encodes CASSARGAGGQETQYF.

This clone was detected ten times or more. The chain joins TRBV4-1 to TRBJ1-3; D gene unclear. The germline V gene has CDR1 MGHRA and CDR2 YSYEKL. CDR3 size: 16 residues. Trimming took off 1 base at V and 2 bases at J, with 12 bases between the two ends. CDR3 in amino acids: CASSQGREQPGNTIYF. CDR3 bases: TGCGCCAGCAGCCAAGGTCGGGAACAACCTGGAAACACCATATATTTT.

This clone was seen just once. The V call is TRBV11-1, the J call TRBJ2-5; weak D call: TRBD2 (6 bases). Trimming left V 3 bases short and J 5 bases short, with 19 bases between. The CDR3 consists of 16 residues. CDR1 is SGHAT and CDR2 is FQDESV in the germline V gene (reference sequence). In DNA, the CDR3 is TGTGCCAGCAGCTTGGCGGGAAGGGGATTAGGTGAGACCCAGTACTTC. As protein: CASSLAGRGLGETQYF.

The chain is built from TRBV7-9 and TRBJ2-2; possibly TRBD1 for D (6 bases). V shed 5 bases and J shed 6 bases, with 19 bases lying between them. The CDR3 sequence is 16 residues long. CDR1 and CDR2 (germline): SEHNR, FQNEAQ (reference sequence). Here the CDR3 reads CASSLDRFGDSGELFF. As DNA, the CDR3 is TGTGCCAGCAGCCTAGACAGGTTTGGGGATTCCGGGGAGCTGTTTTTT.

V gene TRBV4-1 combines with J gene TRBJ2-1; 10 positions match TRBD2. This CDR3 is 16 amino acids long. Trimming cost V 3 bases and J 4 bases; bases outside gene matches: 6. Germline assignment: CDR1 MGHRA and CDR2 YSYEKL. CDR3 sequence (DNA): TGCGCCAGCAGCCACCCCGGACTAGCGGCTTACAATGAGCAGTTCTTC. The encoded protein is CASSHPGLAAYNEQFF.

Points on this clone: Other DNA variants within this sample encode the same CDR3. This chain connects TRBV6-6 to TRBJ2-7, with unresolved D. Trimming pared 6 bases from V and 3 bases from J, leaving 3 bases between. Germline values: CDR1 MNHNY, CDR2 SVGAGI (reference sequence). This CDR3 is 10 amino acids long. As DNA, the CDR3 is TGTGCCAGCAGGAACTACGAGCAGTACTTC. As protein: CASRNYEQYF.

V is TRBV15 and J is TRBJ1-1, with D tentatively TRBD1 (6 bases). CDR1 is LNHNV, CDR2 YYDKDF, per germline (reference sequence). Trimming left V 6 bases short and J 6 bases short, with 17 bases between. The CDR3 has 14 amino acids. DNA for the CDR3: TGTGCCACCAGAGAGGGGGGCGGAGGCTCTGAAGCTTTCTTT. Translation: CATREGGGGSEAFF.

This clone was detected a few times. The CDR3 region is CASSLDGREADTQYF. Here the CDR3 DNA reads TGTGCCAGCAGCTTAGATGGCAGGGAAGCAGATACGCAGTATTTT. The chain couples TRBV7-6 to TRBJ2-3; weak D call: TRBD1 (5 bases). The germline CDR1 and CDR2 sequences are SGHVS and FNYEAQ. The CDR3 is 15 amino acids. Trimming pared 1 base from V and 4 bases from J, leaving 12 bases between.

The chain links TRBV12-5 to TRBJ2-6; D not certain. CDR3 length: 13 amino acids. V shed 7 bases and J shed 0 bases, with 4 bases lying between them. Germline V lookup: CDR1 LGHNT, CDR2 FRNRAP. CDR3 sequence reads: CASAPSGANVLTF. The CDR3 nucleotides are TGTGCTAGTGCTCCCTCTGGGGCCAACGTCCTGACTTTC.

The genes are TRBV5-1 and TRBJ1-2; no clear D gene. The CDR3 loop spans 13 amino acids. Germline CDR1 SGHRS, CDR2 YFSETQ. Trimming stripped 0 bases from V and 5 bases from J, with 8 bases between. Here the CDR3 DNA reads TGCGCCAGCAGCTTGGGGCCACTATATGGCTACACCTTC. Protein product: CASSLGPLYGYTF.

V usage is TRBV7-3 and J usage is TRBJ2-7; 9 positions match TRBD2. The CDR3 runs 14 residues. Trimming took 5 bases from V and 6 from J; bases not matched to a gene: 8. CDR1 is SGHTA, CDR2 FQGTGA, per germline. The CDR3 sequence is CASSPNLAGSEQYF. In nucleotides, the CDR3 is TGTGCCAGCAGCCCTAATCTAGCGGGAAGCGAGCAGTACTTC.